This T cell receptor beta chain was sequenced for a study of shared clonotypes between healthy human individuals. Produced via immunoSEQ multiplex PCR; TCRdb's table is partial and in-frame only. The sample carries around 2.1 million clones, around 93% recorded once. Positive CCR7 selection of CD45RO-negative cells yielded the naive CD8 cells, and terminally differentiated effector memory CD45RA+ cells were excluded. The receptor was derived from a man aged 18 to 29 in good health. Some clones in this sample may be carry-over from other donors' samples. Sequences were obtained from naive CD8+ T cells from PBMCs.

In DNA form, the CDR3 reads TGTGCCAGCAGCGTAAGGTGGGACAGGGTAAACACCGGGGAGCTGTTTTTT. It codes for CASSVRWDRVNTGELFF. The J gene is TRBJ2-2, the V gene TRBV9; 9 bases map to TRBD1. V shed 1 base, J shed 2 bases, and the junction held 6 bases outside the gene matches. The V gene's germline CDR1 is SGDLS and CDR2 YYNGEE. This CDR3 comprises 17 residues.